A selection of T cell receptor beta chains follows, all from one sample in a study of radiotherapy plus CTLA-4 blockade in lung cancer. Produced via immunoSEQ multiplex PCR; TCRdb's table is partial and in-frame only. This sample has 35,000 to 55,000 clones; over 60% occur once, and the top ten carry roughly 25%. The sequenced sample was peripheral blood, obtained from a patient treated with radiotherapy plus ipilimumab. All receptors come from a human donor with non-small cell lung cancer who had a partial response to radiotherapy plus ipilimumab. The CDR3 runs from the conserved cysteine through the conserved F or W.

j_call: TRBJ2-7; v_call: TRBV4-1; cdr3_aa: CASSQERTGSYEQYF
j_call: TRBJ1-1; v_call: TRBV7-6; cdr3_aa: CASSSTGSTEAFF
j_call: .; v_call: TRBV18; cdr3_aa: CASSPTGGGYEQYF
j_call: .; v_call: TRBV30; cdr3_aa: CAWSENSYEQYF
j_call: TRBJ1-2; v_call: TRBV11-2; cdr3_aa: CASSPRQATYGYTF
j_call: TRBJ1-1; v_call: TRBV19; cdr3_aa: CASSIRVSTEAFF
j_call: TRBJ2-5; v_call: TRBV6-6; cdr3_aa: CASSLSHSGSRWEQYF
j_call: TRBJ1-6; v_call: TRBV5-4; cdr3_aa: CASTTGGLRSPLHF
j_call: TRBJ2-4; v_call: TRBV5-1; cdr3_aa: CASSLESAQRGYIQYF
j_call: TRBJ2-3; v_call: TRBV19; cdr3_aa: CASSIGGMSTDTQYF
j_call: TRBJ2-2; v_call: TRBV4-2; cdr3_aa: CASSQMGQGPNTGELFF
j_call: TRBJ1-6; v_call: TRBV2; cdr3_aa: CASSIHQVFNSPLHF
j_call: TRBJ1-1; v_call: TRBV7-2; cdr3_aa: CASSSLGGIGPNTEAFF
j_call: TRBJ2-7; v_call: TRBV5-1; cdr3_aa: CASSPPLAKDSYEQYF
j_call: TRBJ2-2; v_call: TRBV25-1; cdr3_aa: CASSASGGTGELFF
j_call: TRBJ2-7; v_call: TRBV5-8; cdr3_aa: CASSLGDLKAYEQYF
j_call: TRBJ2-7; v_call: TRBV30; cdr3_aa: CAWTIDRVQYF
j_call: TRBJ1-2; v_call: TRBV27; cdr3_aa: CASSFRRTSQGAVNGYTF
j_call: TRBJ2-7; v_call: TRBV2; cdr3_aa: CASSEAGLAYEQYF
j_call: TRBJ1-1; v_call: TRBV7-9; cdr3_aa: CASSTRTRNTEAFF
j_call: TRBJ1-1; v_call: TRBV5-4; cdr3_aa: CASSAGRTNTEAFF
j_call: TRBJ1-1; v_call: TRBV2; cdr3_aa: CASVYGTEAFF
j_call: TRBJ1-2; v_call: TRBV27; cdr3_aa: CASRGWTGGTIGYTF
j_call: TRBJ2-7; v_call: TRBV4-1; cdr3_aa: CASSQVQTSGAYEQYF
j_call: TRBJ1-1; v_call: TRBV10-3; cdr3_aa: CAISPHRDRNTEAFF
j_call: TRBJ1-6; v_call: TRBV28; cdr3_aa: CASSQQQGLGSNSPLHF